This T cell receptor beta chain was identified during a study of T cell changes during pregnancy in multiple sclerosis. Sequencing used immunoSEQ multiplex PCR; TCRdb keeps in-frame clones, though not all of them. This repertoire shows roughly 90,000 clones, about 94% found once; its top ten account for approximately 2.2%. The CDR3 is 14 amino acids. Germline V lookup: CDR1 MRHNA, CDR2 SNTAGT. V lost 0 bases, J lost 4 bases, and 9 bases lay in between. This TCR was recovered from a female donor with multiple sclerosis, enrolled in a pregnancy study. The rearrangement joins TRBV6-4 to TRBJ1-1; D is undetermined. The sequencing used peripheral blood, collected in the third trimester of pregnancy. Here the CDR3 reads CASSDSGGFTEAFF. The CDR3 DNA reads as TGTGCCAGCAGTGACTCGGGAGGGTTCACTGAAGCTTTCTTT.